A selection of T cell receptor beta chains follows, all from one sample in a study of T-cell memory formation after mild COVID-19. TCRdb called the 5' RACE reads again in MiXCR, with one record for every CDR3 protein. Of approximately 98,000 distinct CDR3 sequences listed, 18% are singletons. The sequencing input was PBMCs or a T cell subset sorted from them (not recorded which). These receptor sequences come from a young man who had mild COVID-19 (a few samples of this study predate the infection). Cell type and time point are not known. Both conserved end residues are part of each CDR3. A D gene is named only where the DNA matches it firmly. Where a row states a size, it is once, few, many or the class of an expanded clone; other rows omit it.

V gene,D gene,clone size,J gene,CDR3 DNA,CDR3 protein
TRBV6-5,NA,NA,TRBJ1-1,TGTGCCAGCAGACCCGCGAGGAATACCCCCGGCACTGAAGCTTTCTTT,CASRPARNTPGTEAFF
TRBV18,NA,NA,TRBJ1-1,TGTGCCAGCTCACCACCGGGAACCCTCGCTGAAGCTTTCTTT,CASSPPGTLAEAFF
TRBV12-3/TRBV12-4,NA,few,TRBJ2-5,TGTGCCAGCAGTCCCCCGCCGCGGGGGCGGGGGATGGAGACCCAGTACTTC,CASSPPPRGRGMETQYF
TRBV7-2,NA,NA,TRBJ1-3,TGTGCCAGCAGCCGACAGTTCTCTGGAAACACCATATATTTT,CASSRQFSGNTIYF
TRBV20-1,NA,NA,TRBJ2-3,TGCAGTGCTAGGTCCAGCGGTAGCACAGATACGCAGTATTTT,CSARSSGSTDTQYF
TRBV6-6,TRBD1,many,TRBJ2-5,TGTGCCAGTACCCAGGGGGCGCTTGAGACCCAGTACTTC,CASTQGALETQYF
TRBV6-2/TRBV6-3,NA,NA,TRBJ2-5,TGTGCCAGCAGGCGCGACAGGAAAGAGACCCAGTACTTC,CASRRDRKETQYF
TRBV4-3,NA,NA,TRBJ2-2,TGCGCCAGCAGCCAAGAAAGGGTTATGGGGATCAACACCGGGGAGCTGTTTTTT,CASSQERVMGINTGELFF
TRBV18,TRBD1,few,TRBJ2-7,TGTGCCAGCTCACCCGCCGGACAGGGAGGTAACGAGCAGTACTTC,CASSPAGQGGNEQYF
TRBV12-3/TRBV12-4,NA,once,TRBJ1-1,TGTGCCAGCAACGTGGCAGGGAACACTGAAGCTTTCTTT,CASNVAGNTEAFF
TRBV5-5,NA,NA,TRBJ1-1,TGTGCCAGCAGCCCGAGAACGGGTCGAACTGAAGCTTTCTTT,CASSPRTGRTEAFF
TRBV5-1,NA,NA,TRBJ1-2,TGCGCCAGCAGCTTGGGAGGAGGGAACTATGGCTACACCTTC,CASSLGGGNYGYTF
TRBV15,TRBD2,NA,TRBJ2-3,TGTGCCACCAGCAGAGATCGGGGGGAAAGCACAGATACGCAGTATTTT,CATSRDRGESTDTQYF
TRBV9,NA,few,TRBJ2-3,TGTGCCAGCAGCGTTAGGTCGGCTAGCACAGATACGCAGTATTTT,CASSVRSASTDTQYF
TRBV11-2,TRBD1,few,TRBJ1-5,TGTGCCAGCAGTCAGACAGGGGGCGACCAGCCCCAGCATTTT,CASSQTGGDQPQHF
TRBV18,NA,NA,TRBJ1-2,TGTGCCAGCTCACCGAGGGGCGTGGAGGGCTACACCTTC,CASSPRGVEGYTF
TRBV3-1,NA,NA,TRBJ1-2,TGTGCCAGCAGCCCGTGGCCGGAAAGGTTTGGCTACACCTTC,CASSPWPERFGYTF
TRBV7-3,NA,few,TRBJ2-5,TGTGCCAGCAGCTTAAAGGGGGGCCGATGGGAGACCCAGTACTTC,CASSLKGGRWETQYF
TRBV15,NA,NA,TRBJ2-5,TGTGCCACCAGCCGGACGTCGGGGAACCAAGAGACCCAGTACTTC,CATSRTSGNQETQYF
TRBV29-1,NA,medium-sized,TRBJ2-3,TGCAGCGTTGCCAGGGCAAGGACAGATACGCAGTATTTT,CSVARARTDTQYF
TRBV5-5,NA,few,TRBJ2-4,TGTGCCAGCAGCTTCCAGGGCGCCAAAAACATTCAGTACTTC,CASSFQGAKNIQYF
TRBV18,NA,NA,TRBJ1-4,TGTGCCAGCTCACGAGACCTTGGGAATGAAAAACTGTTTTTT,CASSRDLGNEKLFF
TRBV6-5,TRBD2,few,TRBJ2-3,TGTGCCAGCGGGTCTGTTCGGGGGGGCCTGCGAACAGATACGCAGTATTTT,CASGSVRGGLRTDTQYF
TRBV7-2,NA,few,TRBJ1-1,TGTGCCAGCAGCTCGACGCTGGGGAGGACTGAAGCTTTCTTT,CASSSTLGRTEAFF
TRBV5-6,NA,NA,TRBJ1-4,TGTGCCAGCATGCAATTCAGGGTCGGAGGTGAAAAACTGTTTTTT,CASMQFRVGGEKLFF
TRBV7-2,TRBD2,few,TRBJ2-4,TGTGCCAGCAGCCCGTGGGGGGGTCTAGCCAAAAACATTCAGTACTTC,CASSPWGGLAKNIQYF
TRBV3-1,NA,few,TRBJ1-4,TGTGCCAGCAGCCAAGATCCGGATGTTAGAACCCAACTGTTTTTT,CASSQDPDVRTQLFF
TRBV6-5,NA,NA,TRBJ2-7,TGTGCCAGCAGTTACTCGGGGGGCTCCTACGAGCAGTACTTC,CASSYSGGSYEQYF
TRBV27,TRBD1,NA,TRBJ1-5,TGCACCAGCAGTTTATCTGTACAGGGGCCCAATCAGCCCCAGCATTTT,CTSSLSVQGPNQPQHF
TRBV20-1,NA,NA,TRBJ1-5,TGCAGTGCTAGAGAAGGCCAGTATCAGCCCCAGCATTTT,CSAREGQYQPQHF
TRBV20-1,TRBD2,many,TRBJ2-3,TGCAGTGCTAGGACTAGCGGGGGCGCAGATACGCAGTATTTT,CSARTSGGADTQYF
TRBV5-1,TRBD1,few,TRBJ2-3,TGCGCCAGCAGCTTTGCGGGACAGGGCAACACAGATACGCAGTATTTT,CASSFAGQGNTDTQYF
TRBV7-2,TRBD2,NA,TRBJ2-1,TGTGCCAGCAGCTCTCTCAGAGCGGGGGGAAAGCAGTTCTTC,CASSSLRAGGKQFF
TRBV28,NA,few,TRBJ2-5,TGTGCCAGCAGTTTAATAGGGGAGACCCAGTACTTC,CASSLIGETQYF
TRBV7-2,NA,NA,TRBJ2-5,TGTGCCAGCAGCTTACAGCTTCAAGAGACCCAGTACTTC,CASSLQLQETQYF
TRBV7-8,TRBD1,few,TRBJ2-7,TGTGCCAGCAGCACCCGCCGGGACAGGGCCTACGAGCAGTACTTC,CASSTRRDRAYEQYF
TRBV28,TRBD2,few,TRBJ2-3,TGTGCCAGCAGTTCCGGAAGGCGGGGGGTTACAGATACGCAGTATTTT,CASSSGRRGVTDTQYF
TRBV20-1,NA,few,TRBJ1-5,TGCAGTGCTCACGGCGGTGGAAATCAGCCCCAGCATTTT,CSAHGGGNQPQHF
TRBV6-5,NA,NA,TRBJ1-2,TGTGCCAGCAGCCAGGGGCCTCAAGGGGGCTACACCTTC,CASSQGPQGGYTF
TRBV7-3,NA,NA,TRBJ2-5,TGTGCCAGCAGCACCCAGGTCCAAGAGACCCAGTACTTC,CASSTQVQETQYF
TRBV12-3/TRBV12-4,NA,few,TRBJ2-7,TGTGCCAGCAGTCCCCGGAGGGGCGAGCAGTACTTC,CASSPRRGEQYF